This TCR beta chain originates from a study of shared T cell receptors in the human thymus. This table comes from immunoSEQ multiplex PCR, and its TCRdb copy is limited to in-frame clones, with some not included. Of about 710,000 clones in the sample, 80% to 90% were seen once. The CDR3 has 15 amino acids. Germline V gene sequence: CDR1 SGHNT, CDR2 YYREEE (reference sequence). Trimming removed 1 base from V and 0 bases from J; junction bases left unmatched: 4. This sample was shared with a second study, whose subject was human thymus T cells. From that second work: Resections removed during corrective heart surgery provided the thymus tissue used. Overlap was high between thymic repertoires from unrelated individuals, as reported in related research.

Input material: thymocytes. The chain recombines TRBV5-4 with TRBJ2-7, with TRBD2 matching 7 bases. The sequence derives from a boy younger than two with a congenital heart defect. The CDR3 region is CASSLLAGLSYEQYF. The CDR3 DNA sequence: TGTGCCAGCAGCTTGTTAGCGGGTCTCTCCTACGAGCAGTACTTC.